This entry concerns a single T cell receptor (beta chain). The antigen is unknown. This sample is drawn from a study of cytomegalovirus exposure and HLA in healthy donors. Nominally healthy donors provided the samples, though records likely missed some immune exposures. J was trimmed by 2 bases and V by 3 bases; bases with no gene match: 4. This CDR3 spans 15 amino acids. The germline CDR1 and CDR2 sequences are KGHSH and LQKENI. It was with 60 Vbeta and 13 Jbeta primers that the PCR ran. TCRdb keeps only in-frame clones here, not all; method: immunoSEQ multiplex PCR. The data show fewer than 120,000 clones, nearly 80% seen once. Whole-study results and caveats: The availability of immune exposure information extended only to CMV serostatus. Researchers catalogued some 160 TCR beta chains as cytomegalovirus-associated. Most of the TCR beta V segments (in an earlier analysis) were productive either about 87% or about 30% of the time.

The chain links TRBV18 to TRBJ1-1, with 9 nucleotides matching TRBD1. The sequencing input was PBMCs. This clonotype originated in a woman in her 30s in good health and CMV-seronegative. Here the CDR3 reads CASSPGQGVNTEAFF. CDR3 nucleotide sequence: TGTGCCAGCTCACCGGGACAGGGAGTCAACACTGAAGCTTTCTTT.